A selection of T cell receptor beta chains follows, all from one sample in a study of cytomegalovirus exposure and HLA in healthy donors. Clones were read by immunoSEQ multiplex PCR, and TCRdb kept only the in-frame ones, dropping some. Among 200,000 to 300,000 clones listed, about 83% were seen once. Specimen: PBMCs. The receptors shown here come from a woman aged 40-49 years in good health and CMV-seropositive. Each CDR3 is given without its conserved first and last residue. Fields, in order: J gene, V gene, CDR3 protein.

TRBJ1-4,TRBV2,ASRETGFNEKLF
TRBJ2-1,TRBV5-1,ASSPTSDLNEQF
TRBJ2-5,TRBV27,ASSLLRDREETQY
TRBJ2-1,TRBV4-3,ASSQGPQRDWDEQF
TRBJ2-5,TRBV18,ASSSYQETQY
TRBJ2-1,TRBV9,ASSVGLNEQF
TRBJ1-1,TRBV2,ASREGAPAATEAF
TRBJ1-2,TRBV28,ASSYRDGYT
TRBJ1-3,TRBV5-6,ASSLAPIGLGNTIY
TRBJ2-7,TRBV28,ASSGRDLFSYEQY
TRBJ1-5,TRBV19,ASSMPGRSNQPQH
TRBJ2-7,TRBV7-9,ASSLSWYEQY
TRBJ2-1,TRBV2,ASSDEAMGF
TRBJ1-2,TRBV27,ASRAGFDGYT
TRBJ1-1,TRBV6-5,ASSYSGGMNTEAF
TRBJ1-1,TRBV11-2,ASSPRTGANTEAF